Following are 10 T cell receptor beta chains from one sample sequenced in a study of cytomegalovirus exposure and HLA in healthy donors. Primers: 60 Vbeta forward and 13 Jbeta reverse. Measured with immunoSEQ multiplex PCR; TCRdb has only the in-frame clones, and not every one. This table holds more than 100,000 clones, over 70% found once. Sequencing was carried out using PBMCs. All receptors come from a woman younger than 30 in good health and CMV-seronegative.

As for this clone: The sample has other DNA sequences that encode this CDR3 too. The J gene is TRBJ2-7, the V gene TRBV13; 8 bases align to TRBD2. The CDR3 is 14 amino acids. Unmatched junction bases numbered 1, after V lost 2 bases and J lost 1 base. Germline lookup yields CDR1 PRHDT and CDR2 FYEKMQ (reference sequence). The CDR3 loop is CASSLPGGSYEQYF. In nucleotides, the CDR3 is TGTGCCAGCAGCTTACCGGGAGGGTCCTACGAGCAGTACTTC. Supplemented by reference TRBV13 and TRBJ2-7, the full variable domain reads AAGVIQSPRHLIKEKRETATLKCYPIPRHDTVYWYQQGPGQDPQFLISFYEKMQSDKGSIPDRFSAQQFSDYHSELNMSSLELGDSALYFCASSLPGGSYEQYFGPGTRLTVT.

This rearrangement joins TRBV5-1 to TRBJ1-4; no clear D gene. Germline-derived CDR1 and CDR2 are SGHRS and YFSETQ. Trimming cost V 6 bases and J 5 bases, with 8 bases left between them. The CDR3 extends over 12 amino acids. The chain's CDR3 is CASKGENEKLFF. The CDR3 DNA reads as TGCGCCAGCAAAGGAGAGAATGAAAAACTGTTTTTT. Full variable domain (rest looked up from reference TRBV5-1 and TRBJ1-4): KAGVTQTPRYLIKTRGQQVTLSCSPISGHRSVSWYQQTPGQGLQFLFEYFSETQRNKGNFPGRFSGRQFSNSRSEMNVSTLELGDSALYLCASKGENEKLFFGSGTQLSVL.

The V gene is TRBV4-2, the J gene TRBJ1-3; D remains unclear. Per the germline V gene, CDR1 is LGHNA and CDR2 is YNFKEQ. The CDR3 extends over 17 amino acids. Trimming left V 2 bases short and J 0 bases short, with 14 bases between. The CDR3 DNA sequence: TGTGCCAGCAGCCAATTCGAGGTACGAAGCTCTGGAAACACCATATATTTT. Translated, it gives CASSQFEVRSSGNTIYF.

This clone has just a few counts. V is TRBV27 and J is TRBJ2-7, with 7 positions matching TRBD2. Germline V gene sequence: CDR1 MNHEY, CDR2 SMNVEV (reference sequence). V dropped 6 bases and J dropped 5; count of bases not matched to a gene: 7. The CDR3 length is 13 residues. CDR3 sequence (DNA): TGTGCCAGCAGGTTAATAGCGGGTAACGAGCAGTACTTC. As protein: CASRLIAGNEQYF.

A single count supports this clone. V gene TRBV2 combines with J gene TRBJ1-5; TRBD1 agrees at 7 bases. J was trimmed by 7 bases and V by 6 bases; bases with no gene match: 6. The germline V gene encodes CDR1 SNHLY and CDR2 FYNNEI. The CDR3 has 13 amino acids. The CDR3 coding sequence is TGTGCCAGCAGAGTAGACAGGGAACAGCCCCAGCATTTT. Its protein is CASRVDREQPQHF.

This chain joins TRBV10-3 and TRBJ2-5; the D gene is possibly TRBD1 (7 bases). CDR1 is ENHRY, CDR2 SYGVKD, per germline. The V end lost 6 bases, the J end lost 1 base, and 12 bases lay between the germline ends. This CDR3 spans 14 amino acids. The CDR3 DNA is TGTGCCATCAGCCAGGGGGGAATCCAAGAGACCCAGTACTTC. Its protein product is CAISQGGIQETQYF.

The chain recombines TRBV7-2 with TRBJ2-7; tentative D call: TRBD2 (5 bases). Trimming removed 1 base at V and 0 bases at J, with 7 bases between. The CDR3 is 14 residues long. Germline assignment: CDR1 SGHTA and CDR2 FQGNSA. The CDR3 protein is CASSLEGSSYEQYF. Written as DNA, the CDR3 is TGTGCCAGCAGCTTAGAAGGGAGCTCCTACGAGCAGTACTTC.

The chain combines TRBV5-4 with TRBJ1-2; 10 bases fit TRBD1. The CDR3 runs to 16 residues. The germline V gene has CDR1 SGHNT and CDR2 YYREEE (reference sequence). Trimming at V came to 4 bases and at J to 6 bases, leaving 12 bases not matched to a gene. The CDR3 protein is CASSKGVPDRGHGYTF. DNA for the CDR3: TGTGCCAGCAGCAAAGGGGTCCCTGACAGGGGGCATGGCTACACCTTC.

This clone was seen only once. This chain links TRBV27 with TRBJ2-1; 10 bases fit TRBD1. The J segment lost 6 bases and the V segment lost 2 bases, leaving 1 base of the junction unmatched. The CDR3 spans 14 residues. Per germline, CDR1 MNHEY and CDR2 SMNVEV (reference sequence). The CDR3 spells CASSLDRGPNEQFF. The CDR3 DNA reads as TGTGCCAGCAGTTTAGACAGGGGGCCCAATGAGCAGTTCTTC.

J is TRBJ1-5 and V is TRBV5-3; possible D gene TRBD1, 5 bases. TRBV5-3 is filed as an ORF, its function uncertain. CDR3 size: 14 residues. Trimming took 4 bases from V and 12 from J, leaving 20 bases between them. The chain's CDR3 is CARSPTIGGGFQHF. The CDR3 bases are TGTGCCAGAAGCCCTACCATCGGGGGAGGTTTCCAGCATTTT.